The 30 T cell receptor beta chains presented below share a single source sample, sequenced in a study of blood T cell repertoires in COVID-19. Assay used: immunoSEQ multiplex PCR; TCRdb lists only in-frame clones, some missing. This sample yields about 240,000 clones, of which more than 75% are seen a single time; roughly 3.1% belongs to the top ten. Sequences were obtained from PBMCs or T cells enriched from blood (not recorded which). The receptors were sampled from a woman aged 40 to 49 with acute COVID-19.

This clone was counted only a few times. CDR3 sequence reads: CASSIKGFARNSPLHF. The CDR3 DNA reads as TGTGCCAGTAGTATAAAGGGGTTCGCAAGGAATTCACCCCTCCACTTT. The chain has TRBV19 and TRBJ1-6; D is possibly TRBD1 (5 bases). V lost 2 bases and J lost 7, with 15 bases in between. CDR1 is LNHDA and CDR2 is SQIVND in the germline V gene (reference sequence). This CDR3 spans 16 amino acids.

The chain recombines TRBV6-5 with TRBJ1-4; the D is unclear. The CDR3 has 14 residues. Germline V gene lookup returns CDR1 MNHEY and CDR2 SVGAGI. The V and J ends lost 0 bases and 7 bases respectively, with 9 bases between them. The chain's CDR3 is CASSYSFGVEKLFF. CDR3 DNA sequence: TGTGCCAGCAGTTACTCGTTCGGGGTTGAAAAACTGTTTTTT.

The genes are TRBV5-6 and TRBJ2-7, with 7 nucleotides matching TRBD1. This CDR3 contains 13 residues. Per germline, CDR1 SGHDT and CDR2 YYEEEE. Trimming removed 3 bases from V and 6 bases from J; junction bases left unmatched: 6. CDR3 region: CASSYATGSEQYF. Here the CDR3 DNA reads TGTGCCAGCAGCTACGCGACAGGGAGCGAGCAGTACTTC.

The chain recombines TRBV14 with TRBJ2-2; D uncertain. The germline V gene has CDR1 SGHDN and CDR2 FVKESK. This CDR3 region has 13 residues. Deletions cut 0 bases from V and 7 bases from J, with 6 bases between. The chain's CDR3 is CASSQDQDGELFF. The CDR3 DNA follows: TGTGCCAGCAGCCAAGATCAGGACGGGGAGCTGTTTTTT. Full variable domain (missing parts from reference TRBV14 and TRBJ2-2): EAGVTQFPSHSVIEKGQTVTLRCDPISGHDNLYWYRRVMGKEIKFLLHFVKESKQDESGMPNNRFLAERTGGTYSTLKVQPAELEDSGVYFCASSQDQDGELFFGEGSRLTVL.

The chain carries TRBV23-1 and TRBJ1-2; tentatively, D is TRBD1 (6 bases). TRBV23-1 is placed among ORFs of uncertain function. The CDR3 loop spans 16 amino acids. Trimming cost V 1 base and J 4 bases, with 16 bases left between them. The CDR3 nucleotides are TGCGCCAGCAGTCAATGGGGACAAGGTCCTAGCTATGGCTACACCTTC. Translating it yields CASSQWGQGPSYGYTF.

The V and J genes are TRBV3-1 (or the pseudogene TRBV3-2) and TRBJ1-6; D is ambiguous. V lost 1 base, J lost 9 bases, and 7 bases lay in between. Germline V gene data show CDR1 as LGHDT and CDR2 as YNNKEL (reference sequence). The CDR3 has 13 amino acids. The CDR3 region is CASSQVPSSPLHF. The CDR3 DNA is TGTGCCAGCAGCCAAGTTCCTAGTTCACCCCTCCACTTT.

The chain has TRBV6-5 and TRBJ2-1; 8 bases align to TRBD1. Germline trimming cut 7 bases from V and 7 bases from J; bases unmatched to any gene: 9. The germline V gene has CDR1 MNHEY and CDR2 SVGAGI. This CDR3 spans 14 amino acids. In nucleotides, the CDR3 is TGTGCCAGCATGGTGACAGGGGTTTCGAATGAGCAGTTCTTC. It translates to CASMVTGVSNEQFF.

This chain links TRBV9 with TRBJ2-7; 7 bases match TRBD2. The CDR3 loop spans 14 amino acids. Trimming at V came to 7 bases and at J to 1 base, leaving 8 bases not matched to a gene. Germline lookup yields CDR1 SGDLS and CDR2 YYNGEE. CDR3 nucleotides: TGTGCCAGCGGGCCAGCGGGGATTTCCTACGAGCAGTACTTC. Translation gives CASGPAGISYEQYF.

The chain joins TRBV7-9 to TRBJ1-1, with a tentative D call TRBD1 (5 bases). V gave up 6 bases and J gave up 1 base, with 15 bases separating them. This CDR3 has 15 residues. Germline assignment: CDR1 SEHNR and CDR2 FQNEAQ (reference sequence). CDR3 nucleotide sequence: TGTGCCAGCAGGAAAGGGGCGGGGGAGAACACTGAAGCTTTCTTT. Translation gives CASRKGAGENTEAFF.

This rearrangement joins TRBV27 to TRBJ1-5, with 8 positions matching TRBD1. V was pared by 5 bases and J by 5 bases, with 5 bases of the junction left unmatched. Germline values: CDR1 MNHEY, CDR2 SMNVEV (reference sequence). The length of the CDR3 is 14 residues. The CDR3 DNA sequence: TGTGCCAGCAGTATAAACAGGGGGGATCAGCCCCAGCATTTT. This sequence encodes CASSINRGDQPQHF.

The J gene is TRBJ2-7, the V gene TRBV6-1; D gene ambiguous. Germline V gene sequence: CDR1 MNHNS, CDR2 SASEGT. V lost 1 base to trimming and J lost 0 bases, with 7 bases between them. The CDR3 loop spans 14 amino acids. In DNA, the CDR3 is TGTGCCAGCAGTGAAGGGCTAGGCTCCTACGAGCAGTACTTC. Encoded protein: CASSEGLGSYEQYF.

The chain recombines TRBV24-1 with TRBJ2-1; D remains ambiguous. The CDR3 extends over 12 amino acids. The germline V and J ends were trimmed by 7 bases and 6 bases, with 9 bases remaining between them. Germline V lookup: CDR1 KGHDR, CDR2 SFDVKD. The chain's CDR3 is CATSPASNEQFF. For the CDR3, the DNA is TGTGCCACCAGCCCAGCTAGCAATGAGCAGTTCTTC.

The V gene is TRBV18, the J gene TRBJ1-6; D remains unclear. Germline assignment: CDR1 KGHSH and CDR2 LQKENI. The V and J ends lost 2 bases and 9 bases respectively, with 14 bases between them. The CDR3 runs to 15 residues. The CDR3 spells CASSPSSVVGSPLHF. The CDR3 DNA reads as TGTGCCAGCTCACCATCGTCGGTGGTCGGTTCACCCCTCCACTTT.

J is TRBJ1-2 and V is TRBV10-2, with D maybe TRBD1 (5 bases). In germline, CDR1 is WSHSY, CDR2 SAAADI. The CDR3 sequence is 16 residues long. Trimming pared 0 bases from V and 4 bases from J, leaving 15 bases between. This CDR3 is CASSESTAGGGYGYTF. In DNA form, the CDR3 reads TGCGCCAGCAGTGAGTCGACCGCGGGGGGAGGCTATGGCTACACCTTC.

This chain connects TRBV25-1 to TRBJ1-1; D is undetermined. From germline, CDR1 is MGHDK and CDR2 SYGVNS. The CDR3 totals 13 residues. V lost 1 base, J lost 4 bases, and 7 bases lay in between. The CDR3 sequence: CASSELEVTEAFF. Written as DNA, the CDR3 is TGTGCCAGCAGTGAATTAGAGGTCACTGAAGCTTTCTTT. Together with reference TRBV25-1 and TRBJ1-1, the CDR3 gives the full variable domain: EADIYQTPRYLVIGTGKKITLECSQTMGHDKMYWYQQDPGMELHLIHYSYGVNSTEKGDLSSESTVSRIRTEHFPLTLESARPSHTSQYLCASSELEVTEAFFGQGTRLTVV.

The chain recombines TRBV25-1 with TRBJ2-7, with TRBD1 matching over 7 bases. Unmatched junction bases numbered 3, after V lost 4 bases and J lost 0 bases. The germline gives CDR1 MGHDK, CDR2 SYGVNS. The CDR3 length is 14 residues. CDR3 bases: TGTGCCAGCAGTGGCCGGGACAGCTCCTACGAGCAGTACTTC. As protein: CASSGRDSSYEQYF.

The chain employs TRBV7-9 and TRBJ2-1, with D possibly being TRBD2 (6 bases). Germline lookup yields CDR1 SEHNR and CDR2 FQNEAQ (reference sequence). The CDR3 runs to 18 residues. Trimming cost V 5 bases and J 4 bases, with 24 bases left between them. The CDR3 here is CASSGWISGLTIYNEQFF. CDR3 DNA: TGTGCCAGCAGCGGTTGGATCTCGGGACTTACAATATACAATGAGCAGTTCTTC.

CDR3 protein: CASSSTIGTVPYEQYF. In DNA, the CDR3 is TGTGCCAGCAGTTCAACAATCGGGACAGTACCCTACGAGCAGTACTTC. This chain joins TRBV7-9 and TRBJ2-7; the match to TRBD1 covers 7 bases. The V gene's germline CDR1 is SEHNR and CDR2 FQNEAQ (reference sequence). The V gene end was trimmed by 6 bases and the J gene end by 2 bases; junction bases not matched to a gene: 13. The CDR3 extends over 16 amino acids.

The chain links TRBV7-3 to TRBJ2-2, with D possibly TRBD2 on 6 matching bases. V lost 3 bases, J lost 4 bases, and 9 bases lay in between. Germline V lookup: CDR1 SGHTA, CDR2 FQGTGA. The CDR3 sequence is 14 residues long. The DNA for the CDR3 is TGTGCCAGCAGCTTTGGAGGGCCCACCGGGGAGCTGTTTTTT. This gives the protein CASSFGGPTGELFF.

The chain couples TRBV11-3 to TRBJ2-1; TRBD1 matches at 10 bases. The V segment lost 5 bases and the J segment 7 bases; nucleotides outside the gene matches: 11. This CDR3 comprises 16 residues. The germline gives CDR1 SGHNT, CDR2 YENEEA. CDR3 amino acids: CASSPTRDRGKNEQFF. CDR3 DNA: TGTGCCAGCAGCCCGACCCGGGACAGGGGTAAAAATGAGCAGTTCTTC.

The J gene is TRBJ2-1, the V gene TRBV27; D not certain. The CDR3 extends over 12 amino acids. The V gene lost 2 bases and the J gene lost 6 bases, with 5 bases spanning the gap. Germline CDR1 is MNHEY and CDR2 is SMNVEV (reference sequence). The CDR3 sequence: CASSLNSNEQFF. The CDR3 DNA follows: TGTGCCAGCAGTTTAAATAGCAATGAGCAGTTCTTC.

The chain uses TRBV19 and TRBJ1-1, with a tentative D call TRBD1 (5 bases). The germline V gene has CDR1 LNHDA and CDR2 SQIVND (reference sequence). V was shortened by 7 bases and J by 10 bases, with 16 bases between the two germline ends. The CDR3 loop spans 12 amino acids. CDR3 in amino acids: CASTGTSNPAFF. For the CDR3, the DNA is TGTGCCAGTACTGGGACTTCCAACCCAGCTTTCTTT. Full variable domain (remainder filled in from reference TRBV19 and TRBJ1-1): DGGITQSPKYLFRKEGQNVTLSCEQNLNHDAMYWYRQDPGQGLRLIYYSQIVNDFQKGDIAEGYSVSREKKESFPLTVTSAQKNPTAFYLCASTGTSNPAFFGQGTRLTVV.

This clone appeared a few times. V is TRBV7-2 and J is TRBJ1-3, with D unclear. This CDR3 is built from 14 residues. Germline V gives CDR1 SGHTA, CDR2 FQGNSA. V gave up 1 base and J gave up 3 bases, with 7 bases separating them. The CDR3 here is CASSLGSVGNTIYF. The CDR3 region has the DNA TGTGCCAGCAGCTTAGGGTCAGTTGGAAACACCATATATTTT.

This clone was seen a few times. This chain uses TRBV12-5 with TRBJ1-2, with TRBD1 matching 7 bases. Trimming removed 2 bases from V and 8 bases from J; junction bases left unmatched: 11. The V gene's germline CDR1 is LGHNT and CDR2 FRNRAP. This CDR3 is built from 15 residues. CDR3 sequence: CASGLLPHRGGGYTF. The CDR3 DNA sequence: TGTGCTAGTGGTTTGCTGCCGCACAGGGGAGGAGGCTACACCTTC.

The chain couples TRBV5-1 to TRBJ2-1; 15 positions match TRBD2. After removal of 4 bases from V and 7 bases from J, the junction contained 6 bases not matched to a gene. CDR1 and CDR2 (germline): SGHRS, YFSETQ. This CDR3 has 16 residues. The CDR3 sequence is CASSDGLAGGWNEQFF. The DNA of the CDR3 is TGCGCCAGCAGCGACGGACTAGCGGGAGGGTGGAATGAGCAGTTCTTC. Filled out from reference TRBV5-1 and TRBJ2-1, the complete variable domain reads KAGVTQTPRYLIKTRGQQVTLSCSPISGHRSVSWYQQTPGQGLQFLFEYFSETQRNKGNFPGRFSGRQFSNSRSEMNVSTLELGDSALYLCASSDGLAGGWNEQFFGPGTRLTVL.

The chain couples TRBV10-2 to TRBJ1-3; 7 bases match TRBD1. CDR3 length: 12 amino acids. Germline V gives CDR1 WSHSY, CDR2 SAAADI. Trimming cost V 8 bases and J 4 bases; bases outside gene matches: 2. CDR3 sequence reads: CASEGAGNTIYF. As DNA, the CDR3 is TGCGCCAGCGAGGGGGCGGGAAACACCATATATTTT.

The chain carries TRBV9 and TRBJ1-1; 8 bases are a match to TRBD1. Trimming removed 0 bases from V and 3 bases from J; junction bases left unmatched: 1. The CDR3 contains 14 residues. Germline loops: CDR1 SGDLS, CDR2 YYNGEE. The DNA for the CDR3 is TGTGCCAGCAGCGTAGACAGGGGGGACACTGAAGCTTTCTTT. It encodes CASSVDRGDTEAFF.

The chain carries TRBV19 and TRBJ2-2, with D possibly matching TRBD1 (5 bases). CDR1 is LNHDA, CDR2 SQIVND, per germline (reference sequence). The CDR3 extends over 15 amino acids. V was shortened by 2 bases and J by 7 bases, with 14 bases between the two germline ends. DNA for the CDR3: TGTGCCAGTAGTATATCGCGACAGTCGAACGGGGAGCTGTTTTTT. It codes for CASSISRQSNGELFF.

The chain has TRBV25-1 and TRBJ2-7, with D possibly TRBD2 on 6 matching bases. This CDR3 is built from 13 residues. In germline, CDR1 is MGHDK, CDR2 SYGVNS. The V end was cut by 8 bases, the J end by 2 bases, with 13 bases between. CDR3 bases: TGTGCCAGCGGAGGGTCGCCTACCTACGAGCAGTACTTC. It encodes CASGGSPTYEQYF.

This chain links TRBV3-1 (or the pseudogene TRBV3-2) with TRBJ2-5, with 7 bases matching TRBD2. The V and J ends lost 8 bases and 4 bases, in that order; junction bases with no gene match: 16. Germline V CDR1 and CDR2: LGHDT, YNNKEL (reference sequence). The CDR3 totals 16 residues. This chain's CDR3 is CASVHGGSEVGETQYF. The CDR3 DNA is TGTGCCAGCGTACATGGCGGGAGTGAAGTAGGAGAGACCCAGTACTTC.